Listed below are T cell receptor beta chains from one sample, sequenced in a study of response to subunit inactivated influenza vaccine. TCRdb independently ran MiXCR on the RT-PCR reads; one entry per CDR3 protein. The data show over 300,000 distinct CDR3 sequences, 20% to 25% seen once. The sample was PBMCs from blood, taken less than 22 months after vaccination. The receptor source for this set is a man in his fifties or sixties who received an inactivated influenza vaccine. Each CDR3 is given with its conserved first and last residue. The D gene is left open where the match is weak. Some rows mark clone size as missing; the rest say once, few, many or name a class of expanded clone.

J,V,D,size,CDR3,DNA
TRBJ2-3,TRBV29-1,NA,few,CSVDDPDQGGNTDTQYF,TGCAGCGTTGACGACCCGGACCAGGGAGGTAACACAGATACGCAGTATTTT
TRBJ1-2,TRBV29-1,TRBD1,many,CSADTDRTFNYGYTF,TGCAGCGCTGACACGGACAGGACTTTTAACTATGGCTACACCTTC
TRBJ1-5,TRBV7-9,TRBD1,NA,CASSSDRDSNQPQHF,TGTGCCAGCAGTTCGGACAGGGATAGCAATCAGCCCCAGCATTTT
TRBJ1-6,TRBV5-8,TRBD1,NA,CASSHAAGTVNSPLHF,TGTGCCAGCAGCCACGCTGCGGGGACAGTTAATTCACCCCTCCACTTT
TRBJ2-5,TRBV29-1,TRBD1,NA,CSVDRTGETQYF,TGCAGCGTGGACAGGACGGGGGAGACCCAGTACTTC
TRBJ2-5,TRBV20-1,NA,few,CSARGFGSQETQYF,TGCAGTGCTAGAGGTTTCGGGAGCCAAGAGACCCAGTACTTC
TRBJ2-7,TRBV28,NA,NA,CASPGNSGEQYF,TGTGCCAGCCCGGGGAATTCTGGCGAGCAGTACTTC
TRBJ2-7,TRBV12-3/TRBV12-4,TRBD1,NA,CASSSYRGPPYEQYF,TGTGCCAGCAGTTCGTACAGGGGGCCCCCCTACGAGCAGTACTTC
TRBJ1-2,TRBV12-3/TRBV12-4,NA,few,CASSFRPGGYTF,TGTGCCAGCAGTTTTCGTCCTGGTGGCTACACCTTC
TRBJ2-3,TRBV4-3,TRBD2,NA,CASSRASGTTDTQYF,TGCGCCAGCAGCCGGGCTAGCGGGACTACAGATACGCAGTATTTT
TRBJ1-2,TRBV28,NA,few,CASTVDGDYGYTF,TGTGCCAGCACCGTAGACGGGGACTATGGCTACACCTTC
TRBJ1-2,TRBV6-2/TRBV6-3,NA,few,CASSSLSVSYGYTF,TGTGCCAGCAGTTCACTCTCGGTTTCCTATGGCTACACCTTC
TRBJ2-1,TRBV4-3,NA,NA,CASSQVELGSKDEQFF,TGCGCCAGCAGCCAAGTTGAGCTGGGGTCTAAAGATGAGCAGTTTTTC
TRBJ1-2,TRBV7-2,TRBD1,many,CASSLADRDGYTF,TGTGCCAGCAGCTTAGCAGACAGGGATGGCTACACCTTC
TRBJ1-1,TRBV18,TRBD1,few,CASCQTGANTEAFF,TGTGCCAGCTGCCAAACAGGGGCGAACACTGAAGCTTTCTTT